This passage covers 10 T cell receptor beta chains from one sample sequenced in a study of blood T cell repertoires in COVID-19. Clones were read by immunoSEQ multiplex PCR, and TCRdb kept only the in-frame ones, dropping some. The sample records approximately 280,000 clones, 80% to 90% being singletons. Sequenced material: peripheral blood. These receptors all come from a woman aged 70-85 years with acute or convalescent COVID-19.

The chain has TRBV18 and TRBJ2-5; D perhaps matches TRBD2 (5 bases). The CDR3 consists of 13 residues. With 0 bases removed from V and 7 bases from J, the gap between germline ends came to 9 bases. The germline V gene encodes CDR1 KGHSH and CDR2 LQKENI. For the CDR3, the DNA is TGTGCCAGCTCACCACCCGGGGTGGTGACCCAGTACTTC. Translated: CASSPPGVVTQYF.

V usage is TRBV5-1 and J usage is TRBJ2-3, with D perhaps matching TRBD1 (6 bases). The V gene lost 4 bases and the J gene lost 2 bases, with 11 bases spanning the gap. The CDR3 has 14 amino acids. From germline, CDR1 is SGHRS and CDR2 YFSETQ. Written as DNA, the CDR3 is TGCGCCAGCAGCAGGGGGATGAACACAGATACGCAGTATTTT. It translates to CASSRGMNTDTQYF.

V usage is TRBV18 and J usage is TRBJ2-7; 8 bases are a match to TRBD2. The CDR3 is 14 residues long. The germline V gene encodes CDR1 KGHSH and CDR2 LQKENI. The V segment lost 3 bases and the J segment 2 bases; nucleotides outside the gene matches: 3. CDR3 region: CASSPAGGTYEQYF. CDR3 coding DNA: TGTGCCAGCTCACCGGCGGGGGGAACCTACGAGCAGTACTTC.

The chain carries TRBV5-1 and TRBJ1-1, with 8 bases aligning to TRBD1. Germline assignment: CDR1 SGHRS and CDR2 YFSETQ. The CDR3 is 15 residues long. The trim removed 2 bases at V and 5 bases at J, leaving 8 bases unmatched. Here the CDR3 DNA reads TGCGCCAGCAGCTTCTCCGGACAGGGCAAGACTGAAGCTTTCTTT. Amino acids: CASSFSGQGKTEAFF.

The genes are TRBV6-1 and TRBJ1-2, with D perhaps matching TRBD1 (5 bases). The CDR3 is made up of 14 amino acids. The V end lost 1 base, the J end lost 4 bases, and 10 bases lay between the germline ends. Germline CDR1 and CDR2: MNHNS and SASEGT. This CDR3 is CASSEEGLPYGYTF. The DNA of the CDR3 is TGTGCCAGCAGTGAAGAGGGACTGCCCTATGGCTACACCTTC.

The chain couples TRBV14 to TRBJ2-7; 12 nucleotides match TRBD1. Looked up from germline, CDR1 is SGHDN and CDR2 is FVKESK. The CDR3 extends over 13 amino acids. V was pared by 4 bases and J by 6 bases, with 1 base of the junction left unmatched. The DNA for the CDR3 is TGTGCCAGCAGCCGGGACAGGGGGCTCGAGCAGTACTTC. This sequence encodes CASSRDRGLEQYF.

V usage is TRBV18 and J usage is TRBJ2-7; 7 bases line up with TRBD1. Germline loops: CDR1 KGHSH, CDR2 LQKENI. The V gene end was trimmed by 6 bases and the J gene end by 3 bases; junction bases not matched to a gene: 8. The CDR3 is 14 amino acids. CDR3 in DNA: TGTGCCAGCTCCCAGGGACAGCCAGTCTACGAGCAGTACTTC. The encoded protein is CASSQGQPVYEQYF.

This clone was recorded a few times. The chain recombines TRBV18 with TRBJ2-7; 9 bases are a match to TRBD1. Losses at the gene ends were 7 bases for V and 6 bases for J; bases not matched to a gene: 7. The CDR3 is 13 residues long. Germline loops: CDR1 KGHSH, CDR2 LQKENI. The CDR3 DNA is TGTGCCAGCTGGGGACAGGGTTCCGGCGAGCAGTACTTC. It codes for CASWGQGSGEQYF.

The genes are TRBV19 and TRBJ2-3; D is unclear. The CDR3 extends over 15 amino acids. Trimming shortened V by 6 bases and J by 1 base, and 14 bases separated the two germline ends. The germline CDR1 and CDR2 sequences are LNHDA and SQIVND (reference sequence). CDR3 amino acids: CASRGDLKGTDTQYF. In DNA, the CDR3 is TGTGCCAGTAGGGGCGACCTCAAGGGCACAGATACGCAGTATTTT. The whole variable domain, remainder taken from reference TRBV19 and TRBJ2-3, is DGGITQSPKYLFRKEGQNVTLSCEQNLNHDAMYWYRQDPGQGLRLIYYSQIVNDFQKGDIAEGYSVSREKKESFPLTVTSAQKNPTAFYLCASRGDLKGTDTQYFGPGTRLTVL.

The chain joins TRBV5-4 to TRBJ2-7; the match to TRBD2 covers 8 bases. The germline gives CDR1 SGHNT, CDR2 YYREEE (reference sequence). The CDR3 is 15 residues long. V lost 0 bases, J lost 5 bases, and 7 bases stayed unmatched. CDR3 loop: CASSLAGGGSHEQYF. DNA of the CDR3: TGTGCCAGCAGCTTGGCCGGGGGGGGGTCCCACGAGCAGTACTTC.